The entry below gives a single T cell receptor (beta chain) sequence along with its context. These data come from a study of blood T cell repertoires in COVID-19. Study in general: Samples taken during acute and convalescent COVID-19 were collected in the United States, Italy and Spain.

Data came from immunoSEQ multiplex PCR; TCRdb stores just in-frame clones and leaves some out. This table holds over 110,000 clones, about 86% found once. This clonotype was sampled from a human donor in a cohort sampled during active COVID-19. The sample consisted of peripheral blood.

CDR3 protein: CASSSGGYEQYF. The CDR3 DNA reads TGCGCCAGCAGCTCGGGAGGCTACGAGCAGTACTTC. This chain links TRBV5-1 with TRBJ2-7, with 7 bases lining up with TRBD2. V shed 3 bases, J shed 3 bases, and the junction held 0 bases outside the gene matches. The CDR3 has 12 residues. From germline, CDR1 is SGHRS and CDR2 YFSETQ.